The 9 T cell receptor beta chains listed next were all sequenced from one sample in a study of blood T cell repertoires in COVID-19. Produced via immunoSEQ multiplex PCR; TCRdb's table is partial and in-frame only. The sample has a few hundred thousand clones; approximately 86% are singletons. Material for sequencing was PBMCs or T cells enriched from blood (not recorded which). The receptors come from a woman in her fifties or sixties who had recovered from COVID-19.

The chain employs TRBV7-2 and TRBJ1-2, with 8 bases matching TRBD1. V dropped 3 bases and J dropped 8; count of bases not matched to a gene: 5. Germline V gene data show CDR1 as SGHTA and CDR2 as FQGNSA. The CDR3 is 13 residues long. The CDR3 DNA sequence: TGTGCCAGCAGCTTCCAGGGGGCTCGGGGCTACACCTTC. Translated, it gives CASSFQGARGYTF.

In nucleotides, the CDR3 is TGTGCCAGCAGTTTATACCCAGGAGATACGCAGTATTTT. Its protein is CASSLYPGDTQYF. The rearrangement links TRBV27 to TRBJ2-3; the D is unclear. Germline V gene sequence: CDR1 MNHEY, CDR2 SMNVEV (reference sequence). Trimming took 1 base from V and 5 from J, leaving 7 bases between them. The CDR3 is made up of 13 amino acids.

The gene calls are TRBV10-2 and TRBJ1-1; 8 bases line up with TRBD1. Germline values: CDR1 WSHSY, CDR2 SAAADI. V lost 5 bases to trimming and J lost 7 bases; unmatched junction nucleotides: 18. The CDR3 is made up of 17 amino acids. The CDR3 protein is CASSTDREVYPGREAFF. In DNA form, the CDR3 reads TGCGCCAGCAGTACGGACAGGGAAGTTTATCCGGGCCGTGAAGCTTTCTTT.

The chain carries TRBV24-1 and TRBJ2-2; 8 positions match TRBD1. After removal of 4 bases from V and 7 bases from J, the junction contained 10 bases not matched to a gene. The CDR3 runs to 16 residues. Germline CDR1 KGHDR, CDR2 SFDVKD. The CDR3 loop is CATSDPDRGWGGELFF. CDR3 DNA: TGTGCCACCAGTGACCCCGACAGGGGTTGGGGCGGGGAGCTGTTTTTT.

The V and J genes are TRBV6-2 or TRBV6-3 and TRBJ1-3, with no clear D. V shed 2 bases and J shed 7 bases, with 12 bases lying between them. CDR1 and CDR2 from the germline V gene are MNHEY and SVGEGT. The CDR3 sequence is 14 residues long. The CDR3 loop reads CASSYQAAINTIYF. The CDR3 DNA follows: TGTGCCAGCAGTTACCAGGCAGCCATCAACACCATATATTTT.

V and J are TRBV7-9 and TRBJ2-1; weak D call: TRBD2 (6 bases). The length of the CDR3 is 11 residues. With 5 bases removed from V and 13 bases from J, the gap between germline ends came to 12 bases. The V gene's germline CDR1 is SEHNR and CDR2 FQNEAQ (reference sequence). The DNA for the CDR3 is TGTGCCAGCAGCCCCGGGACTTCTCAGTTCTTC. Protein sequence: CASSPGTSQFF. Full variable domain (outside the CDR3, taken from reference TRBV7-9 and TRBJ2-1): DTGVSQNPRHKITKRGQNVTFRCDPISEHNRLYWYRQTLGQGPEFLTYFQNEAQLEKSRLLSDRFSAERPKGSFSTLEIQRTEQGDSAMYLCASSPGTSQFFGPGTRLTVL.

The rearrangement joins TRBV11-2 to TRBJ1-2; the D is unclear. The germline V gene has CDR1 SGHAT and CDR2 FQNNGV. The length of the CDR3 is 15 residues. Deletions cut 2 bases from V and 0 bases from J, with 10 bases between. Here the CDR3 reads CASSLNTEANYGYTF. CDR3 sequence (DNA): TGTGCCAGCAGCTTAAATACAGAAGCTAACTATGGCTACACCTTC.

This chain joins TRBV6-5 and TRBJ1-2; D remains ambiguous. The V gene's germline CDR1 is MNHEY and CDR2 SVGAGI. There are 14 residues in the CDR3. The ends were cut back, 0 bases at V and 0 bases at J, with 5 bases in the middle. This CDR3 is CASSYSTTNYGYTF. The CDR3 coding sequence is TGTGCCAGCAGTTACTCCACAACTAACTATGGCTACACCTTC.

The chain couples TRBV7-2 to TRBJ1-1, with a tentative D call TRBD1 (6 bases). Germline V CDR1 and CDR2: SGHTA, FQGNSA. CDR3 length: 16 amino acids. V lost 3 bases and J lost 10, with 24 bases in between. The CDR3 here is CASSLVQGSNGAGAFF. CDR3 nucleotides: TGTGCCAGCAGCTTGGTACAGGGTTCCAATGGGGCTGGAGCTTTCTTT.